Following are 32 T cell receptor beta chains from one sample sequenced in a study of T-cell memory formation after mild COVID-19 (dated by TCRdb to about 2021). Library method: 5' RACE. TCRdb shows the sequencer as Illumina NovaSeq 6000. TCRdb ran its own pipeline on the public reads, namely fastp trimming at Q25 and MiXCR clone calling, and kept in-frame beta chains. Rows merge per CDR3 protein into single entries with the most common DNA and genes. Present in this sample are about 540,000 distinct CDR3 sequences, about a fifth of which were seen just once. Together, the top ten hold approximately 12% of the sample. Material: PBMCs or a T cell subset sorted from them (not recorded which). The receptors shown here come from an adult woman who had mild COVID-19 (a few samples of this study predate the infection). The sample titles of this study are shuffled in the database, so cell type and time point are left out; the donor was told from shared clones.

V gene TRBV4-2 combines with J gene TRBJ2-2, with D perhaps TRBD1 (6 bases). From germline, CDR1 is LGHNA and CDR2 YNFKEQ. Trimming pared 1 base from V and 2 bases from J, leaving 8 bases between. The CDR3 sequence is 15 residues long. The CDR3 loop is CASSQGDTNTGELFF. The CDR3 bases are TGTGCCAGCAGCCAAGGGGACACCAACACCGGGGAGCTGTTTTTT.

V usage is TRBV6-2 or TRBV6-3 and J usage is TRBJ2-2; D is possibly TRBD1 (6 bases). Germline values: CDR1 MNHEY, CDR2 SVGEGT. V lost 9 bases, J lost 4 bases, and 18 bases lay in between. This CDR3 is built from 15 residues. The CDR3 nucleotides are TGTGCCAGGGTGACACAGGGCTGCGGCACCGGGGAGCTGTTTTTT. Its translation is CARVTQGCGTGELFF.

The chain couples TRBV25-1 to TRBJ1-2; 7 bases map to TRBD1. Trimming cost V 2 bases and J 5 bases; bases outside gene matches: 5. The V gene's germline CDR1 is MGHDK and CDR2 SYGVNS. The CDR3 sequence is 14 residues long. Written as DNA, the CDR3 is TGTGCCAGCAGTGAAGTCGGGACAGCGTATGGCTACACCTTC. Its protein is CASSEVGTAYGYTF.

The chain uses TRBV7-2 and TRBJ1-2, with D perhaps matching TRBD1 (5 bases). Germline V CDR1 and CDR2: SGHTA, FQGNSA. This CDR3 contains 13 residues. V shed 0 bases and J shed 8 bases, with 10 bases lying between them. The CDR3 DNA follows: TGTGCCAGCAGCTTAGCGCAGGGAGGCGGCTACACCTTC. Residues: CASSLAQGGGYTF.

The chain recombines TRBV6-4 with TRBJ1-5; 7 nucleotides line up with TRBD1. V was pared by 6 bases and J by 7 bases, with 9 bases of the junction left unmatched. Germline V CDR1 and CDR2: MRHNA, SNTAGT. The CDR3 spans 14 residues. CDR3 in amino acids: CASSQQGNGQPQHF. CDR3 sequence (DNA): TGTGCCAGCAGCCAACAGGGGAACGGACAGCCCCAGCATTTT.

This clonotype has a handful of counts. The chain recombines TRBV7-2 with TRBJ1-2, with D possibly matching TRBD1 (5 bases). Germline CDR1 reads SGHTA; CDR2 reads FQGNSA. CDR3 length: 15 residues. Trimming left V 1 base short and J 5 bases short, with 14 bases between. CDR3 amino acids: CASSLGQGSQYGYTF. The CDR3 bases are TGTGCCAGCAGCTTAGGGCAGGGCTCACAGTATGGCTACACCTTC.

The rearrangement joins TRBV12-3 or TRBV12-4 to TRBJ2-2; 11 nucleotides match TRBD1. The CDR3 runs 15 residues. The junction had 6 bases not matched to a gene; V was cut back by 4 bases and J by 8 bases. CDR3 coding DNA: TGTGCCAGCAGTTGGACAGGGGGCGTCGGTGGGGAGCTGTTTTTT. Encoded protein: CASSWTGGVGGELFF.

This clonotype was seen a handful of times. The V and J genes are TRBV27 and TRBJ2-3; TRBD2 matches at 9 bases. V dropped 5 bases and J dropped 3; count of bases not matched to a gene: 6. Per the germline V gene, CDR1 is MNHEY and CDR2 is SMNVEV (reference sequence). This CDR3 contains 15 residues. The CDR3 region has the DNA TGTGCCAGCAGTCATAGCGGGGGAACGACAGATACGCAGTATTTT. It is translated as CASSHSGGTTDTQYF.

The table lists this clonotype with a few counts. J is TRBJ2-7 and V is TRBV4-1; tentatively, D is TRBD1 (6 bases). Germline CDR1 and CDR2: MGHRA and YSYEKL. The V end was cut by 4 bases, the J end by 4 bases, with 20 bases between. There are 16 residues in the CDR3. CDR3 bases: TGCGCCAGCAGCCTATCTCTCCCACAGGGCCGGTACGAGCAGTACTTC. Translated, it gives CASSLSLPQGRYEQYF.

This clonotype was seen only a few times. This chain joins TRBV6-5 and TRBJ1-5, with D tentatively TRBD1 (5 bases). The CDR3 loop spans 15 amino acids. V was trimmed by 6 bases and J by 0 bases, leaving 12 bases between them. Germline loops: CDR1 MNHEY, CDR2 SVGAGI. The CDR3 spells CASRSTATSNQPQHF. The CDR3 coding sequence is TGTGCCAGCAGATCGACAGCCACTAGCAATCAGCCCCAGCATTTT.

The sample holds one count of this clonotype. The J gene is TRBJ2-7, the V gene TRBV10-3; no reliable D call. From germline, CDR1 is ENHRY and CDR2 SYGVKD. Trimming cost V 5 bases and J 0 bases, with 8 bases left between them. The CDR3 extends over 13 amino acids. CDR3 nucleotides: TGTGCCATCAGTATCGGAGACTCCTACGAGCAGTACTTC. This gives the protein CAISIGDSYEQYF.

This clonotype was seen only a few times. V usage is TRBV15 and J usage is TRBJ2-5; weak D call: TRBD2 (6 bases). The germline V gene encodes CDR1 LNHNV and CDR2 YYDKDF (reference sequence). V was clipped by 3 bases and J by 4 bases, with 9 bases between them. This CDR3 has 13 amino acids. The CDR3 loop reads CATSSGSRETQYF. In nucleotides, the CDR3 is TGTGCCACCAGCAGCGGGAGCAGAGAGACCCAGTACTTC.

The chain is built from TRBV6-6 and TRBJ1-2; the D gene is possibly TRBD1 (6 bases). The ends were cut back, 0 bases at V and 8 bases at J, with 13 bases in the middle. The CDR3 extends over 14 amino acids. Germline values: CDR1 MNHNY, CDR2 SVGAGI (reference sequence). The CDR3 is CASSYSGGGGGYTF. CDR3 bases: TGTGCCAGCAGTTACTCCGGGGGGGGCGGAGGCTACACCTTC.

V and J are TRBV19 and TRBJ1-5; D unclear. V lost 5 bases, J lost 6 bases, and 11 bases lay in between. Germline V CDR1 and CDR2: LNHDA, SQIVND (reference sequence). The CDR3 runs 13 residues. CDR3 sequence (DNA): TGTGCCAGTAGTCCGCAAACAGTTCAGCCCCAGCATTTT. This gives the protein CASSPQTVQPQHF.

This sequence joins TRBV29-1 and TRBJ2-6; D gene ambiguous. There are 17 residues in the CDR3. With 5 bases removed from V and 1 base from J, the gap between germline ends came to 18 bases. Germline CDR1 is SQVTM and CDR2 is ANQGSEA. CDR3 sequence: CSVPLSMGLSGANVLTF. Written as DNA, the CDR3 is TGCAGCGTTCCCCTCTCGATGGGGTTATCTGGGGCCAACGTCCTGACTTTC. Together with reference TRBV29-1 and TRBJ2-6, the CDR3 gives the full variable domain: SAVISQKPSRDICQRGTSLTIQCQVDSQVTMMFWYRQQPGQSLTLIATANQGSEATYESGFVIDKFPISRPNLTFSTLTVSNMSPEDSSIYLCSVPLSMGLSGANVLTFGAGSRLTVL.

This clonotype was observed a few times. The gene calls are TRBV9 and TRBJ1-2; D call uncertain. This CDR3 contains 14 residues. Trimming cost V 4 bases and J 3 bases, with 13 bases left between them. The germline gives CDR1 SGDLS, CDR2 YYNGEE. CDR3 sequence reads: CASSPSSRDYGYTF. In DNA form, the CDR3 reads TGTGCCAGCAGCCCAAGTTCGAGGGACTATGGCTACACCTTC. Drawing the rest from reference TRBV9 and TRBJ1-2, the complete variable domain is DSGVTQTPKHLITATGQRVTLRCSPRSGDLSVYWYQQSLDQGLQFLIQYYNGEERAKGNILERFSAQQFPDLHSELNLSSLELGDSALYFCASSPSSRDYGYTFGSGTRLTVV.

The chain couples TRBV10-3 to TRBJ2-5; 12 nucleotides align to TRBD2. Looked up from germline, CDR1 is ENHRY and CDR2 is SYGVKD. There are 14 residues in the CDR3. With V trimmed by 7 bases and J by 4 bases, 4 bases remained unmatched. CDR3 in amino acids: CAIKPGLAGETQYF. The CDR3, as DNA: TGTGCCATCAAACCGGGACTAGCGGGAGAGACCCAGTACTTC.

The chain is built from TRBV5-1 and TRBJ2-3, with TRBD2 identical over 9 bases. The CDR3 runs to 17 residues. Trimming at V came to 4 bases and at J to 3 bases, leaving 12 bases not matched to a gene. Germline V gene data show CDR1 as SGHRS and CDR2 as YFSETQ. CDR3 sequence (DNA): TGCGCCAGCAGCCCCCCCGTCAATACTAGCGGGACAGATACGCAGTATTTT. Amino acid sequence: CASSPPVNTSGTDTQYF.

V gene TRBV5-4 combines with J gene TRBJ1-1; 7 positions match TRBD1. There are 15 residues in the CDR3. Germline V gene data show CDR1 as SGHNT and CDR2 as YYREEE (reference sequence). J was trimmed by 1 base and V by 4 bases; bases with no gene match: 7. The CDR3 reads CASSVYGTANTEAFF. CDR3 coding DNA: TGTGCCAGCAGCGTTTACGGGACAGCGAACACTGAAGCTTTCTTT.

This clonotype occurred a few times. This chain connects TRBV10-3 to TRBJ2-2, with a tentative D call TRBD1 (5 bases). V shed 7 bases and J shed 6 bases, with 15 bases lying between them. The V gene's germline CDR1 is ENHRY and CDR2 SYGVKD. The CDR3 sequence is 14 residues long. CDR3 nucleotide sequence: TGTGCCATCAAGGCAGGGTCTGGATCCGGGGAGCTGTTTTTT. Its translation is CAIKAGSGSGELFF.

V usage is TRBV6-5 and J usage is TRBJ2-6, with D perhaps assigned TRBD1 or TRBD2 (5 bases each). Looked up from germline, CDR1 is MNHEY and CDR2 is SVGAGI. Trimming stripped 2 bases from V and 4 bases from J, with 15 bases between. CDR3 size: 17 residues. CDR3 bases: TGTGCCAGCAGTTACGATCTGGTAGGGACCGGGGCCAACGTCCTGACTTTC. This encodes CASSYDLVGTGANVLTF.

This clonotype came up a few times. The chain couples TRBV6-5 to TRBJ1-1; D is unresolved. V lost 0 bases to trimming and J lost 10 bases, with 21 bases between them. The CDR3 extends over 16 amino acids. Germline V lookup: CDR1 MNHEY, CDR2 SVGAGI. The CDR3 nucleotides are TGTGCCAGCAGTTACTCGCCTAGGGTGGGTGGAGGGCCAGCTTTCTTT. This encodes CASSYSPRVGGGPAFF.

In its sample, this clonotype was seen a few times. V gene TRBV10-3 combines with J gene TRBJ1-2, with TRBD1 matching over 8 bases. The germline V gene has CDR1 ENHRY and CDR2 SYGVKD. Trimming removed 2 bases from V and 4 bases from J; junction bases left unmatched: 9. The CDR3 spans 16 residues. The CDR3 DNA sequence: TGTGCCATCAGTGAGGCAGTGACAGGGGTTCGCTATGGCTACACCTTC. Protein sequence: CAISEAVTGVRYGYTF.

The rearrangement uses TRBV5-5 and TRBJ2-7; 10 bases are shared with TRBD2. Germline loops: CDR1 SGHKS, CDR2 YYEKEE (reference sequence). V lost 4 bases, J lost 7 bases, and 11 bases stayed unmatched. The CDR3 is 15 residues long. CDR3 loop: CASSVVGLAAGEQYF. CDR3 DNA sequence: TGTGCCAGCAGCGTGGTAGGACTAGCGGCCGGGGAGCAGTACTTC.

This clonotype occurred once. This chain's CDR3 is CSVWGASLDEQYF. The CDR3 region has the DNA TGCAGTGTTTGGGGGGCGAGTCTTGACGAGCAGTACTTC. The rearrangement links TRBV20-1 to TRBJ2-7, with D perhaps TRBD1 or TRBD2 (6 bases each). This CDR3 comprises 13 residues. Trimming shortened V by 7 bases and J by 5 bases, and 18 bases separated the two germline ends. Germline CDR1 reads DFQATT; CDR2 reads SNEGSKA (reference sequence).

This clonotype was found a few times. The chain recombines TRBV5-5 with TRBJ2-1; TRBD2 matches 9 bases. The CDR3 totals 15 residues. The trim removed 0 bases at V and 7 bases at J, leaving 5 bases unmatched. Per the germline V gene, CDR1 is SGHKS and CDR2 is YYEKEE (reference sequence). CDR3 region: CASSLETSGRNEQFF. In nucleotides, the CDR3 is TGTGCCAGCAGCTTGGAGACTAGCGGTAGAAATGAGCAGTTCTTC.

The chain carries TRBV7-9 and TRBJ1-2; TRBD1 aligns across 7 bases. CDR1 and CDR2 from the germline V gene are SEHNR and FQNEAQ (reference sequence). This CDR3 has 13 amino acids. V gave up 4 bases and J gave up 4 bases; unmatched junction bases: 3. In DNA form, the CDR3 reads TGTGCCAGCAGCTCGGGACAGACCTATGGCTACACCTTC. Translated: CASSSGQTYGYTF.

This clonotype was counted a few times. This chain links TRBV9 with TRBJ2-1; D unresolved. Trimming stripped 2 bases from V and 0 bases from J, with 12 bases between. This CDR3 spans 16 amino acids. Germline V CDR1 and CDR2: SGDLS, YYNGEE. CDR3 coding DNA: TGTGCCAGCAGCGTCACGGTCCAGAACTCCTACAATGAGCAGTTCTTC. Its protein product is CASSVTVQNSYNEQFF.

This clonotype appeared a few times. The V call is TRBV7-3, the J call TRBJ2-7; TRBD2 agrees at 9 bases. Looked up from germline, CDR1 is SGHTA and CDR2 is FQGTGA. The CDR3 has 15 amino acids. V lost 5 bases and J lost 5; bases outside the gene matches: 10. The CDR3 region is CASSPYGGGADEQYF. DNA of the CDR3: TGTGCCAGCAGCCCCTATGGCGGGGGGGCCGACGAGCAGTACTTC. Full variable domain (rest looked up from reference TRBV7-3 and TRBJ2-7): GAGVSQTPSNKVTEKGKYVELRCDPISGHTALYWYRQSLGQGPEFLIYFQGTGAADDSGLPNDRFFAVRPEGSVSTLKIQRTERGDSAVYLCASSPYGGGADEQYFGPGTRLTVT.

This chain joins TRBV4-1 and TRBJ2-7; D unclear. V lost 0 bases and J lost 4, with 10 bases in between. Germline V lookup: CDR1 MGHRA, CDR2 YSYEKL. The CDR3 is made up of 14 amino acids. The CDR3 loop is CASSQEAWGYEQYF. The DNA for the CDR3 is TGCGCCAGCAGCCAAGAGGCGTGGGGATACGAGCAGTACTTC.

V usage is TRBV6-2 or TRBV6-3 and J usage is TRBJ1-1; D is uncertain. There are 14 residues in the CDR3. The ends were cut back, 4 bases at V and 2 bases at J, with 11 bases in the middle. Per the germline V gene, CDR1 is MNHEY and CDR2 is SVGEGT. CDR3 region: CASSSEPFNTEAFF. In DNA, the CDR3 is TGTGCCAGCAGTTCGGAACCTTTTAACACTGAAGCTTTCTTT.

V usage is TRBV25-1 and J usage is TRBJ2-5; D gene ambiguous. CDR3 length: 13 residues. Trimming shortened V by 3 bases and J by 5 bases, and 10 bases separated the two germline ends. CDR1 and CDR2 (germline): MGHDK, SYGVNS. This CDR3 reads CASSDKGWETQYF. Written as DNA, the CDR3 is TGTGCCAGCAGTGATAAGGGTTGGGAGACCCAGTACTTC.